This record looks at one T cell receptor beta chain sequence and its context. Its antigen is still unknown. The input lacks base qualities; no much larger clone sits a single base away. This specimen belongs to a study of OX40 agonist ivuxolimab in advanced cancers. A note on the overall study: Ivuxolimab was a fully human IgG2 agonistic monoclonal antibody targeting the costimulatory receptor OX40 (CD134). Intravenous ivuxolimab was administered to patients every 2 weeks at six dose levels: 0.01, 0.1, 0.3, 1.5, 3 and 10 mg/kg. Of the roughly 52 dose-escalation patients, hepatocellular carcinoma was present in 19, melanoma in approximately 15, renal cell carcinoma in 9 and head and neck cancer in 9. In the dose-escalation cohort, 82.7% of patients were male, and the mean age was approximately 60 years, with a range of about 23 to 90. Patients were allowed to have had prior anti-PD-1, anti-PD-L1 or anti-CTLA-4 therapy, and more than 35% of the dose-escalation patients had been treated with checkpoint inhibitors. Three dose-escalation patients achieved partial responses, one with hepatocellular carcinoma and two with cutaneous melanoma. Peripheral TCRbeta sequencing aimed to test whether ivuxolimab altered TCR sequence diversity and caused clonal T-cell expansion. The paper reports the monotherapy dose-escalation portion (N of about 54 patients) of the phase I ivuxolimab trial.

Genomic DNA was isolated from the sorted cells so that the TCRbeta CDR3 region could be sequenced. The immunoSEQ Assay was used to sequence the TCRbeta CDR3 regions. Drawn from immuneACCESS, this table holds only the in-frame rearrangements with V and J called that TCRdb kept. Clones are partly lost; checked studies trace under half to an unresolved V gene and leave the rest unexplained. The sample yields tens of thousands of clones; 87% were counted once. About 0.66% of the sample lies in the top ten. The trial excluded patients who had a history of autoimmune disease or were on systemic immunosuppression. Peripheral blood for TCR sequencing was collected from all dose cohorts at baseline, on cycle 4 day 1, and on cycle 7 day 1. Samples came from an open-label, multicenter, first-in-human phase I dose-escalation trial of ivuxolimab. The trial enrolled adults with locally advanced or metastatic head and neck squamous cell, hepatocellular, melanoma or renal cell carcinoma. Before TCR sequencing, CD4+ T cells and CD8+ T cells were sorted from peripheral blood as separate populations.

Paper-wide results and their limitations: Low levels of normalized T-cell clonal expansion were also seen in some nonresponding patients. Clonal expansion of both CD4+ and CD8+ blood T cells was observed from baseline to week 6 at doses 0.1 to 3.0 mg/kg. In the 0.1-3.0 mg/kg groups, partial responders were among the patients with the lowest normalized peripheral clonal expansion, particularly in CD8+ T cells. The antigen specificity of the clonally expanded peripheral T cells was not determined. After ivuxolimab, CD8+ T cells had more expanded clones than CD4+ T cells on average.

Clipping removes 5 bases from V and 1 base from J, with 6 as the unmatched junction base count. CDR1 and CDR2 were assigned from the germline V gene as SGHAT and FQNNGV. Counted from cysteine to phenylalanine, this CDR3 has 15 amino acids. Only CDR3 DNA remains: 45 bases, in frame from the first base. Specimen: CD4+ or CD8+ T cells sorted from blood, collected in a trial of the OX40 agonist ivuxolimab. The sequence links TRBV11-2 to TRBJ2-7; 9 middle bases align to TRBD1. This TCR derives from an adult with an advanced solid tumor such as melanoma, head and neck, liver or kidney cancer. The CDR3 reads CASSPRGTGSYEQYF. Read as DNA, the sequence is TGTGCCAGCAGCCCGAGGGGGACAGGGTCCTACGAGCAGTACTTC.